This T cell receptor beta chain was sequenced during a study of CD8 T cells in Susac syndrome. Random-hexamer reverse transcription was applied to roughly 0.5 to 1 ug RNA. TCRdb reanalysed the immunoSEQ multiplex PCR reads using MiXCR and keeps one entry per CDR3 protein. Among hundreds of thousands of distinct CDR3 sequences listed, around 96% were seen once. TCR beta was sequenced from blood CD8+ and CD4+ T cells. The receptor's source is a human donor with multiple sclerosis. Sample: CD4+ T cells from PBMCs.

CDR3 in amino acids: CASSFTRTSGGQETQYF. CDR3 bases: TGTGCCAGCAGCTTCACCCGGACTAGCGGGGGTCAAGAGACCCAGTACTTC. This chain uses TRBV7-9 with TRBJ2-5; TRBD2 matches at 13 bases. The length of the CDR3 is 17 residues. With 3 bases clipped from V and 2 bases from J, the junction kept 6 bases outside the gene matches. CDR1 is SEHNR and CDR2 is FQNEAQ in the germline V gene (reference sequence).